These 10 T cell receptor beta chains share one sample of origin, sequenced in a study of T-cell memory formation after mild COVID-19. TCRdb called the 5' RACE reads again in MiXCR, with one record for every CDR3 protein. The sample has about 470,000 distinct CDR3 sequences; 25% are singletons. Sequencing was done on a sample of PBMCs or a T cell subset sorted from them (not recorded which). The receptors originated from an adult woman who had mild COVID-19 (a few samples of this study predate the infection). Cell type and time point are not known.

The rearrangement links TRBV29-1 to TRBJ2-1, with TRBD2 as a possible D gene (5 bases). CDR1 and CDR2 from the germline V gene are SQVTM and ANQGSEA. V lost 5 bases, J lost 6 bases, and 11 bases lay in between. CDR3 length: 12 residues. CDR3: CSVRAGFNEQFF. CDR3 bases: TGCAGCGTTAGGGCGGGTTTCAATGAGCAGTTCTTC.

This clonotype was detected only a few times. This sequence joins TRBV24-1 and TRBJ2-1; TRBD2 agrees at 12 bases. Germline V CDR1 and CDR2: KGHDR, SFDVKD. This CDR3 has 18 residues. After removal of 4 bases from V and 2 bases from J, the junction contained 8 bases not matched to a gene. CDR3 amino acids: CATSDNRLAGAPYNEQFF. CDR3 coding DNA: TGTGCCACCAGTGACAACCGACTAGCGGGAGCTCCCTACAATGAGCAGTTCTTC.

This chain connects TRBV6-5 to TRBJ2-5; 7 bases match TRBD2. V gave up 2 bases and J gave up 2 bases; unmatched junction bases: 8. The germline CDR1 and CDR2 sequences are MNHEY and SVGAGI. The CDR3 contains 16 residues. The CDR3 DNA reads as TGTGCCAGCAGTTACACCCTAGCGGACTTACAAGAGACCCAGTACTTC. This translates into CASSYTLADLQETQYF.

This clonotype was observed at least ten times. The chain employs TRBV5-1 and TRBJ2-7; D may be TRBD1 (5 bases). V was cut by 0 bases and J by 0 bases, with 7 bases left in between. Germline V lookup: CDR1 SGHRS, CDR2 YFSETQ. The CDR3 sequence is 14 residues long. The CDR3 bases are TGCGCCAGCAGCTTGGACAGGACCTCCTACGAGCAGTACTTC. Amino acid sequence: CASSLDRTSYEQYF.

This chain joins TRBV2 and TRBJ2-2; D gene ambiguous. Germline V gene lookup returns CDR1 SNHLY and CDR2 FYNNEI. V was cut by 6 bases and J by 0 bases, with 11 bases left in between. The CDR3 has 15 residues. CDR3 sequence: CASRWTEANTGELFF. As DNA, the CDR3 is TGTGCCAGCAGGTGGACGGAAGCGAACACCGGGGAGCTGTTTTTT.

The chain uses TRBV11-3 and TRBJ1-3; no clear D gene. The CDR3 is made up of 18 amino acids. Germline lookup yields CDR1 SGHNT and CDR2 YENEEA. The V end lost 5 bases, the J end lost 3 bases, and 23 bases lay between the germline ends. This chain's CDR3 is CASSLTRTHEYGGNTIYF. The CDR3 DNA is TGTGCCAGCAGCCTAACCAGGACCCATGAGTACGGTGGAAACACCATATATTTT.

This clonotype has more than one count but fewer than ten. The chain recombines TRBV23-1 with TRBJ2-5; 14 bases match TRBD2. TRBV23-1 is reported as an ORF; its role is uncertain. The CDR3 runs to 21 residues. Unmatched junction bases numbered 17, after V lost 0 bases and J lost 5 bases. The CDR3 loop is CASSQSRDRLAGGPSCETQYF. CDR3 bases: TGCGCCAGCAGTCAATCCCGTGACAGACTAGCGGGAGGGCCCTCGTGTGAGACCCAGTACTTC.

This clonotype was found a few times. The CDR3 protein is CASSYSPGSANSPLHF. In nucleotides, the CDR3 is TGTGCCAGCAGTTACTCGCCAGGGTCGGCTAATTCACCCCTCCACTTT. V is TRBV6-5 and J is TRBJ1-6, with a tentative D call TRBD1 (5 bases). The V end lost 0 bases, the J end lost 6 bases, and 12 bases lay between the germline ends. Germline values: CDR1 MNHEY, CDR2 SVGAGI. This CDR3 has 16 amino acids.

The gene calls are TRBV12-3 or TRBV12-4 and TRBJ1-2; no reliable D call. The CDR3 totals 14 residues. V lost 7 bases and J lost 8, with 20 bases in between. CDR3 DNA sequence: TGTGCCAGCAACCCCGTAGATCAGTTGGAGGGCTACACCTTC. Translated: CASNPVDQLEGYTF.

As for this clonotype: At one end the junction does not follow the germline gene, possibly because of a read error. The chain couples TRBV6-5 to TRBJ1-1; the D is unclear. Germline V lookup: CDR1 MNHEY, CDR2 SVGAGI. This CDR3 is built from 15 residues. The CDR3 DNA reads TGTACCAGCAGTTACGACCCGTCCATGAACACTGAAGCTTTCTTT. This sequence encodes CTSSYDPSMNTEAFF.